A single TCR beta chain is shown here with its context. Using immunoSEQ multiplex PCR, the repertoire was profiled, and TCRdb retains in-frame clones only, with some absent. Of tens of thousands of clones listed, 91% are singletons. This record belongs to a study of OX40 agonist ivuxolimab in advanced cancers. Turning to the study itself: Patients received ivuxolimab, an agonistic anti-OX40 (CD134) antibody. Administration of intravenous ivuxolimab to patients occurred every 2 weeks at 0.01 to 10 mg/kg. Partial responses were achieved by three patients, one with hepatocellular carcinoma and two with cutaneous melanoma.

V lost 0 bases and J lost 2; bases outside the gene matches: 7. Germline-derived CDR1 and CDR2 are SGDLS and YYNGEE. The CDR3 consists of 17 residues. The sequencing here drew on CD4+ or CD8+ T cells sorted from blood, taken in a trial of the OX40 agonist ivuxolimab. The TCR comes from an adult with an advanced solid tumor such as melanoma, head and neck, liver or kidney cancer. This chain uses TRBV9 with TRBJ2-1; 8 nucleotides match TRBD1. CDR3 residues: CASSVEWTGFAYNEQFF. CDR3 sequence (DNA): TGTGCCAGCAGCGTAGAATGGACAGGGTTCGCCTACAATGAGCAGTTCTTC.